Presented here are 27 T cell receptor beta chains from one specimen sequenced in a study of T cell responses to AZD1222 COVID-19 vaccine. TCRdb's copy holds only in-frame clones and misses some; the assay was immunoSEQ multiplex PCR. The repertoire has about 86,000 clones, over 85% of them found once; the top ten carry approximately 3%. The source material was peripheral blood, sampled on day 0 of AZD1222 vaccination. Source of these receptors: an adult in good health.

The chain links TRBV6-1 to TRBJ2-1, with 7 bases matching TRBD1. Germline V gene sequence: CDR1 MNHNS, CDR2 SASEGT. V shed 4 bases, J shed 0 bases, and the junction held 6 bases outside the gene matches. The CDR3 totals 16 residues. For the CDR3, the DNA is TGTGCCAGCAGTGGTTTCAGGGGGAGCTCCTACAATGAGCAGTTCTTC. Amino acid sequence: CASSGFRGSSYNEQFF.

The chain links TRBV2 to TRBJ1-1, with D possibly being TRBD1 (5 bases). CDR3 length: 15 residues. V dropped 5 bases and J dropped 0 bases, with 13 bases sitting between them. Germline V gene sequence: CDR1 SNHLY, CDR2 FYNNEI. CDR3 sequence: CASSPRDPLNTEAFF. The CDR3 DNA reads as TGTGCCAGCAGTCCTCGGGACCCCCTGAACACTGAAGCTTTCTTT.

Points on this clone: Other DNA sequences in this specimen translate into the identical CDR3. The rearrangement links TRBV12-3 or TRBV12-4 to TRBJ2-7; D gene uncertain. The CDR3 is 11 residues long. The V end was cut by 5 bases, the J end by 3 bases, with 5 bases between. The CDR3 nucleotides are TGTGCCAGCAGTCTAAACTACGAGCAGTACTTC. It codes for CASSLNYEQYF.

Concerning this clone: One end of the junction is discordant with germline, which a read error may explain. DNA for the CDR3: TGTGCTAGCAGTCACTCCCCTCCTAGCGTGGGCGGGGAGCTGTTTTTT. Its protein product is CASSHSPPSVGGELFF. J is TRBJ2-2 and V is TRBV7-7; a weak D match, TRBD2 (6 bases). Germline V lookup: CDR1 SSHAT, CDR2 FNYEAQ (reference sequence). CDR3 length: 16 amino acids.

The rearrangement links TRBV5-5 to TRBJ2-7; tentative D call: TRBD1 (6 bases). Germline assignment: CDR1 SGHKS and CDR2 YYEKEE (reference sequence). Deletions cut 0 bases from V and 2 bases from J, with 12 bases between. The CDR3 has 15 residues. The CDR3 loop reads CASSLGQSGAYEQYF. The DNA of the CDR3 is TGTGCCAGCAGCTTGGGACAGTCAGGGGCCTACGAGCAGTACTTC.

This clone turned up a few times. The V call is TRBV28, the J call TRBJ1-2, with D perhaps TRBD1 (5 bases). Germline V gene lookup returns CDR1 MDHEN and CDR2 SYDVKM. CDR3 length: 16 residues. Trimming left V 5 bases short and J 3 bases short, with 19 bases between. The CDR3 reads CASSPILTGTHYGYTF. For the CDR3, the DNA is TGTGCCAGCAGTCCCATCCTAACCGGGACCCACTATGGCTACACCTTC.

This clone was seen a few times. This rearrangement joins TRBV28 to TRBJ1-5; no clear D gene. The CDR3 sequence is 12 residues long. Trimming took 2 bases from V and 5 from J, leaving 4 bases between them. Germline CDR1 MDHEN, CDR2 SYDVKM. The DNA for the CDR3 is TGTGCCAGCAGTTTACTCTATCAGCCCCAGCATTTT. This sequence encodes CASSLLYQPQHF.

The genes are TRBV4-1 and TRBJ1-6, with D unclear. Trimming took off 0 bases at V and 0 bases at J, with 12 bases between the two ends. The germline V gene encodes CDR1 MGHRA and CDR2 YSYEKL. The CDR3 covers 18 residues. CDR3 residues: CASSQDLGQSSYNSPLHF. The CDR3 coding sequence is TGCGCCAGCAGCCAAGATCTAGGGCAGAGCTCCTATAATTCACCCCTCCACTTT.

The chain has TRBV5-1 and TRBJ2-2; 11 bases agree with TRBD2. This CDR3 comprises 18 residues. V lost 1 base to trimming and J lost 5 bases; unmatched junction nucleotides: 10. Germline lookup yields CDR1 SGHRS and CDR2 YFSETQ. The CDR3 DNA sequence: TGCGCCAGCAGCTTGCGGGAACTAGCGGGAGCAAAGACCGGGGAGCTGTTTTTT. Its translation is CASSLRELAGAKTGELFF.

This clone was seen just once. The chain recombines TRBV7-8 with TRBJ2-3, with unresolved D. Between the trimmed V and J ends, which lost 7 bases and 2 bases, there was a span of 10 bases. This CDR3 is built from 13 residues. The germline V gene encodes CDR1 SGHVS and CDR2 FQNEAQ. CDR3 sequence (DNA): TGTGCCAGCACCACATACTTCACAGATACGCAGTATTTT. Translating it yields CASTTYFTDTQYF.

This clone was found a few times. The V call is TRBV19, the J call TRBJ2-7; D uncertain. The V gene lost 1 base and the J gene lost 1 base, with 11 bases spanning the gap. Germline V gives CDR1 LNHDA, CDR2 SQIVND (reference sequence). CDR3 length equals 15 residues. CDR3 bases: TGTGCCAGTAGTATAGGTAGTGGTGGTTCCTACGAGCAGTACTTC. It encodes CASSIGSGGSYEQYF.

V and J are TRBV7-2 and TRBJ2-3, with 8 bases identical to TRBD2. The germline gives CDR1 SGHTA, CDR2 FQGNSA. V shed 0 bases and J 3 bases; nucleotides not matched to a gene: 5. The CDR3 is 16 amino acids. CDR3 nucleotides: TGTGCCAGCAGCTTAGCAGAGAGCGGGGGAACAGATACGCAGTATTTT. Translating it yields CASSLAESGGTDTQYF. The whole variable domain, filled in from reference TRBV7-2 and TRBJ2-3, reads GAGVSQSPSNKVTEKGKDVELRCDPISGHTALYWYRQSLGQGLEFLIYFQGNSAPDKSGLPSDRFSAERTGGSVSTLTIQRTQQEDSAVYLCASSLAESGGTDTQYFGPGTRLTVL.

In DNA, the CDR3 is TGTGCCAGCAGCTCGGGCTCTGGAAACACCATATATTTT. This translates into CASSSGSGNTIYF. V and J are TRBV13 and TRBJ1-3; no clear D gene. The CDR3 covers 13 residues. The V end was cut by 4 bases, the J end by 0 bases, with 4 bases between. Germline values: CDR1 PRHDT, CDR2 FYEKMQ (reference sequence). Full variable domain (remainder filled in from reference TRBV13 and TRBJ1-3): AAGVIQSPRHLIKEKRETATLKCYPIPRHDTVYWYQQGPGQDPQFLISFYEKMQSDKGSIPDRFSAQQFSDYHSELNMSSLELGDSALYFCASSSGSGNTIYFGEGSWLTVV.

The chain employs TRBV29-1 and TRBJ1-1, with 8 bases fitting TRBD1. V lost 6 bases and J lost 0; bases outside the gene matches: 3. There are 13 residues in the CDR3. Per germline, CDR1 SQVTM and CDR2 ANQGSEA. In DNA form, the CDR3 reads TGCAGCGTACGACAGGGGATGAACACTGAAGCTTTCTTT. Translating gives CSVRQGMNTEAFF.

The chain carries TRBV10-3 and TRBJ1-1; no reliable D call. The V gene lost 0 bases and the J gene lost 5 bases, with 4 bases spanning the gap. CDR1 is ENHRY and CDR2 is SYGVKD in the germline V gene. The CDR3 is 12 residues long. This CDR3 reads CAISESGTEAFF. The CDR3 DNA is TGTGCCATCAGTGAGTCCGGGACTGAAGCTTTCTTT.

The chain links TRBV27 to TRBJ1-4; D might be TRBD1 (6 bases). The germline V and J ends were trimmed by 6 bases and 7 bases, with 9 bases remaining between them. The germline gives CDR1 MNHEY, CDR2 SMNVEV (reference sequence). The CDR3 contains 12 residues. The CDR3 loop is CASRAQGEKLFF. CDR3 nucleotides: TGTGCCAGCAGAGCACAGGGTGAAAAACTGTTTTTT.

This clone turned up a few times. The CDR3 loop reads CASSPPNSPLHF. In DNA, the CDR3 is TGTGCCAGCAGTCCCCCCAATTCACCCCTCCACTTT. This chain links TRBV2 with TRBJ1-6, with no clear D. V lost 5 bases to trimming and J lost 7 bases, with 6 bases between them. This CDR3 contains 12 residues. CDR1 is SNHLY, CDR2 FYNNEI, per germline.

This clone was detected once. The gene calls are TRBV4-1 and TRBJ1-5; D gene ambiguous. The germline CDR1 and CDR2 sequences are MGHRA and YSYEKL. The CDR3 covers 16 residues. V lost 0 bases and J 2 bases, leaving 11 bases between the germline ends. This CDR3 is CASSQEGLWGNQPQHF. CDR3 DNA sequence: TGCGCCAGCAGCCAAGAGGGCCTTTGGGGCAATCAGCCCCAGCATTTT.

CDR3: CASSLGIDSPLHF. CDR3 bases: TGCGCCAGCAGCCTGGGGATAGATTCACCCCTCCACTTT. The chain links TRBV5-1 to TRBJ1-6; D gene unclear. Germline V gene data show CDR1 as SGHRS and CDR2 as YFSETQ. The CDR3 extends over 13 amino acids. Trimming pared 4 bases from V and 8 bases from J, leaving 10 bases between.

The chain couples TRBV27 to TRBJ1-6; D call uncertain. Germline lookup yields CDR1 MNHEY and CDR2 SMNVEV (reference sequence). The CDR3 length is 17 residues. Trimming took 6 bases from V and 0 from J, leaving 15 bases between them. The DNA for the CDR3 is TGTGCCAGCAGCTCAGGACTTTTAGGCTCCTATAATTCACCCCTCCACTTT. It translates to CASSSGLLGSYNSPLHF.

The V and J genes are TRBV2 and TRBJ1-1; D remains unclear. The CDR3 extends over 15 amino acids. Germline loops: CDR1 SNHLY, CDR2 FYNNEI. Trimming cost V 5 bases and J 1 base, with 14 bases left between them. CDR3 nucleotide sequence: TGTGCCAGCAGTTTGTTTGCAGGCCCGAACACTGAAGCTTTCTTT. Protein: CASSLFAGPNTEAFF.

V and J are TRBV6-5 and TRBJ2-7, with TRBD1 as a possible D gene (5 bases). Between the trimmed V and J ends, which lost 6 bases and 0 bases, there was a span of 9 bases. The CDR3 loop spans 13 amino acids. Germline V gene lookup returns CDR1 MNHEY and CDR2 SVGAGI. The CDR3 protein is CASSTGSSYEQYF. Here the CDR3 DNA reads TGTGCCAGCAGCACAGGTAGCTCCTACGAGCAGTACTTC.

This clone was counted a few times. This chain uses TRBV9 with TRBJ1-2, with D tentatively TRBD1 (5 bases). Germline-derived CDR1 and CDR2 are SGDLS and YYNGEE. The length of the CDR3 is 12 residues. Trimming left V 0 bases short and J 8 bases short, with 8 bases between. CDR3 bases: TGTGCCAGCAGCGTAGCCAGGGAAGGCTACACCTTC. Its protein product is CASSVAREGYTF.

The chain combines TRBV3-1 (or the pseudogene TRBV3-2) with TRBJ2-1; tentatively, D is TRBD2 (6 bases). With 1 base removed from V and 7 bases from J, the gap between germline ends came to 17 bases. The CDR3 loop spans 16 amino acids. CDR1 and CDR2 (germline): LGHDT, YNNKEL (reference sequence). CDR3 bases: TGTGCCAGCAGCCAAGGGCTCCAGCGGGCGGGGAATGAGCAGTTCTTC. This translates into CASSQGLQRAGNEQFF.

The chain combines TRBV28 with TRBJ2-7; D perhaps matches TRBD1 (6 bases). The CDR3 is 14 residues long. Trimming shortened V by 3 bases and J by 4 bases, and 13 bases separated the two germline ends. CDR1 is MDHEN, CDR2 SYDVKM, per germline. CDR3 bases: TGTGCCAGCAGTTTGTGGGACAAACAATACGAGCAGTACTTC. It codes for CASSLWDKQYEQYF. Using reference TRBV28 and TRBJ2-7 for the parts outside the CDR3, the full variable domain is DVKVTQSSRYLVKRTGEKVFLECVQDMDHENMFWYRQDPGLGLRLIYFSYDVKMKEKGDIPEGYSVSREKKERFSLILESASTNQTSMYLCASSLWDKQYEQYFGPGTRLTVT.

This chain uses TRBV5-5 with TRBJ2-4; unclear D gene. CDR3 length: 15 amino acids. From germline, CDR1 is SGHKS and CDR2 YYEKEE (reference sequence). The ends were cut back, 4 bases at V and 7 bases at J, with 18 bases in the middle. CDR3 region: CASSRVYEVGNIQYF. For the CDR3, the DNA is TGTGCCAGCAGCCGGGTTTACGAGGTCGGTAACATTCAGTACTTC.

The rearrangement links TRBV20-1 to TRBJ2-7; 7 nucleotides line up with TRBD1. The trim removed 3 bases at V and 5 bases at J, leaving 10 bases unmatched. This CDR3 spans 14 amino acids. Germline V gene sequence: CDR1 DFQATT, CDR2 SNEGSKA (reference sequence). DNA for the CDR3: TGCAGTGCTAGTTGGGACAGCGGCAGGAACGAGCAGTACTTC. Protein sequence: CSASWDSGRNEQYF.